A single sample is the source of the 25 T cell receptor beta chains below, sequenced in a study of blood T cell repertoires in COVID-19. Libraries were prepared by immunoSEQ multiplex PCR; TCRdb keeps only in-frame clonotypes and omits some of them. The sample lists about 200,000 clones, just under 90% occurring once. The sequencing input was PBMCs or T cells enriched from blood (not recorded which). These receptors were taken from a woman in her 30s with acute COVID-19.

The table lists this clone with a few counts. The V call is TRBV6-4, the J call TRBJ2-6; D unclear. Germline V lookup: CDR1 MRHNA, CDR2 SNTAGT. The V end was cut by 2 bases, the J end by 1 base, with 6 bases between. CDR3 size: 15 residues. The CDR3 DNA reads TGTGCCAGCAGTGACACTACTTCTGGGGCCAACGTCCTGACTTTC. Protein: CASSDTTSGANVLTF.

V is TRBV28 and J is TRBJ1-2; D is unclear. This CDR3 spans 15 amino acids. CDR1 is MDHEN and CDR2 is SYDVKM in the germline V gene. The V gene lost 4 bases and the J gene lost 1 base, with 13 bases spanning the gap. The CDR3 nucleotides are TGTGCCAGCAGTTCCTCGGACGGGATTAACTATGGCTACACCTTC. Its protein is CASSSSDGINYGYTF.

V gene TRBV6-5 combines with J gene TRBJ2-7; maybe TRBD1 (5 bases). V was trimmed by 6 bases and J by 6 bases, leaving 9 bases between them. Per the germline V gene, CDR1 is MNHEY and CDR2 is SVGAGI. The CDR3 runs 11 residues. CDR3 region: CASSPTVEQYF. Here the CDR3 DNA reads TGTGCCAGCAGCCCGACAGTCGAGCAGTACTTC.

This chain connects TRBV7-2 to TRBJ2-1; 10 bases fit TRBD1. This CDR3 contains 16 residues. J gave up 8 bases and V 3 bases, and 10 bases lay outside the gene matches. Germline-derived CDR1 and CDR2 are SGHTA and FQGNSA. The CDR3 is CASSFLGTGENYEQFF. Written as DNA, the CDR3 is TGTGCCAGCAGCTTTCTTGGGACAGGGGAGAACTATGAGCAGTTCTTC.

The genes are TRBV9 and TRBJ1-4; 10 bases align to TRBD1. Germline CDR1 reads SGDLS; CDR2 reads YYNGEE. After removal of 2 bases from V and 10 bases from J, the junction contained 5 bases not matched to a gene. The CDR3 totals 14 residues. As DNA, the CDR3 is TGTGCCAGCAGCGTCGGACAGGGGGACGGAAAACTGTTTTTT. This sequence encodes CASSVGQGDGKLFF.

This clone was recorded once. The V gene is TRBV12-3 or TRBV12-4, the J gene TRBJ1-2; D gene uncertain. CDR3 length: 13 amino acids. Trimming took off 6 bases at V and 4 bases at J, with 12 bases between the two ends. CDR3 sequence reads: CASRKGATYGYTF. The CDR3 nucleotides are TGTGCCAGCAGAAAGGGAGCGACCTATGGCTACACCTTC.

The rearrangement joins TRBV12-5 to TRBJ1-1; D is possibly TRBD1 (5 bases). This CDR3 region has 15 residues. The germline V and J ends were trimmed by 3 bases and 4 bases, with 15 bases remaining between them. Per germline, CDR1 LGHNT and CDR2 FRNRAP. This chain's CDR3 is CASGFSRGYGTEAFF. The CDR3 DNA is TGTGCTAGTGGTTTTTCGCGGGGCTATGGCACTGAAGCTTTCTTT.

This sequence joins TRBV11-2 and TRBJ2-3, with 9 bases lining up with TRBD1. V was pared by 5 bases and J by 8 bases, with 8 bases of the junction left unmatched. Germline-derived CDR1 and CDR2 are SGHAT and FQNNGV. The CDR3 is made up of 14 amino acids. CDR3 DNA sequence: TGTGCCAGCAGCCCGGACAGGGGCGCAGGTACGCAGTATTTT. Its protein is CASSPDRGAGTQYF.

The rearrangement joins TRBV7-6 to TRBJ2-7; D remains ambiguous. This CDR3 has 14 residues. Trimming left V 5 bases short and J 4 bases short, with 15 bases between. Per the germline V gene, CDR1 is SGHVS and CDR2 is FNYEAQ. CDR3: CASSTSIQPYEQYF. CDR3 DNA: TGTGCCAGCAGCACCTCCATACAGCCTTACGAGCAGTACTTC.

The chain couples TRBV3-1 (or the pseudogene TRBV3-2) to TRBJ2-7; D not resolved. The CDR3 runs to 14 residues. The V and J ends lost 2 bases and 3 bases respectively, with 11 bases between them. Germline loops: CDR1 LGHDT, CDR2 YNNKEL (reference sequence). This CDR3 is CASSQFHRHYEQYF. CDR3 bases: TGTGCCAGCAGCCAATTTCACAGACACTACGAGCAGTACTTC.

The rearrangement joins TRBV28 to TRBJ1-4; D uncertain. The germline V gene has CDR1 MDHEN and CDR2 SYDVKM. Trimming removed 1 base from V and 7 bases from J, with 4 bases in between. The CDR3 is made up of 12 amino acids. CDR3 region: CASSLSSEKLFF. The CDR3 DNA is TGTGCCAGCAGTTTATCTAGTGAAAAACTGTTTTTT. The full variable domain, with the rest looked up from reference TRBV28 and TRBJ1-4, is DVKVTQSSRYLVKRTGEKVFLECVQDMDHENMFWYRQDPGLGLRLIYFSYDVKMKEKGDIPEGYSVSREKKERFSLILESASTNQTSMYLCASSLSSEKLFFGSGTQLSVL.

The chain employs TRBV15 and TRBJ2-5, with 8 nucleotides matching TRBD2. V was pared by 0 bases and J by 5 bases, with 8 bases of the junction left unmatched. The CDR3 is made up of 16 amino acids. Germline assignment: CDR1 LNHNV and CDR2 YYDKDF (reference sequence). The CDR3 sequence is CATSRDLRGAPETQYF. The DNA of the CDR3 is TGTGCCACCAGCAGAGATCTGCGGGGGGCACCGGAGACCCAGTACTTC.

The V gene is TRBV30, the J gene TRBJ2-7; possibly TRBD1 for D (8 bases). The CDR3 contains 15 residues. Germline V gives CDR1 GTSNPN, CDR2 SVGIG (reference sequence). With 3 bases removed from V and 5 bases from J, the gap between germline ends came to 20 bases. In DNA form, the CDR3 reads TGTGCCTGGAGGGACAGGGAGGGGGAGAGGGACGAGCAGTACTTC. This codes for CAWRDREGERDEQYF.

The CDR3 sequence: CASSSDSPLHF. Here the CDR3 DNA reads TGTGCCAGCAGCTCCGATTCACCCCTCCACTTT. The rearrangement links TRBV7-9 to TRBJ1-6; D unclear. Germline V gene data show CDR1 as SEHNR and CDR2 as FQNEAQ (reference sequence). The CDR3 has 11 residues. V lost 4 bases and J 8 bases, leaving 3 bases between the germline ends.

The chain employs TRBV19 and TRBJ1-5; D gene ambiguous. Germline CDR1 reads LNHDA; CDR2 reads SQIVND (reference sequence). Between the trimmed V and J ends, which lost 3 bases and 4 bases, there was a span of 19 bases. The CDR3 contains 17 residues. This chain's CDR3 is CASSMFGSPVKNQPQHF. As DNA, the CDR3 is TGTGCCAGTAGTATGTTCGGGTCCCCAGTAAAAAATCAGCCCCAGCATTTT. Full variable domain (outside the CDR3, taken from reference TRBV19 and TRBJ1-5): DGGITQSPKYLFRKEGQNVTLSCEQNLNHDAMYWYRQDPGQGLRLIYYSQIVNDFQKGDIAEGYSVSREKKESFPLTVTSAQKNPTAFYLCASSMFGSPVKNQPQHFGDGTRLSIL.

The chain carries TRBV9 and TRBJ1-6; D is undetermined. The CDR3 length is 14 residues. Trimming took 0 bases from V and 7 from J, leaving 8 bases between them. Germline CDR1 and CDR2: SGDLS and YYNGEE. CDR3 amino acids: CASSVGTGNSPLHF. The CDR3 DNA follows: TGTGCCAGCAGCGTAGGGACGGGAAATTCACCCCTCCACTTT.

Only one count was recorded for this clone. The CDR3 reads CASSLGTYPNTEAFF. CDR3 in DNA: TGTGCCAGCAGTTTAGGGACATACCCGAACACTGAAGCTTTCTTT. The chain couples TRBV28 to TRBJ1-1; tentative D call: TRBD1 (6 bases). Trimming removed 2 bases from V and 1 base from J, with 11 bases in between. Germline-derived CDR1 and CDR2 are MDHEN and SYDVKM. The CDR3 sequence is 15 residues long.

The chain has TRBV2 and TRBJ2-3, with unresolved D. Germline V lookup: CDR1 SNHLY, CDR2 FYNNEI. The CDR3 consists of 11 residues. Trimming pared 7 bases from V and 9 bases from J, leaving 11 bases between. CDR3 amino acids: CASNEGETQYF. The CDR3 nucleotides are TGTGCCAGCAACGAAGGAGAGACGCAGTATTTT.

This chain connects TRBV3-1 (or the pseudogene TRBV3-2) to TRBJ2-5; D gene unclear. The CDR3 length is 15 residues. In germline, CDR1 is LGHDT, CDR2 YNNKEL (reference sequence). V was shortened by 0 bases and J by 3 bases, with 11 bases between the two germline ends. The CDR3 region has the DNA TGTGCCAGCAGCCAAGATCTGGAAGGAGAAGAGACCCAGTACTTC. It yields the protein CASSQDLEGEETQYF.

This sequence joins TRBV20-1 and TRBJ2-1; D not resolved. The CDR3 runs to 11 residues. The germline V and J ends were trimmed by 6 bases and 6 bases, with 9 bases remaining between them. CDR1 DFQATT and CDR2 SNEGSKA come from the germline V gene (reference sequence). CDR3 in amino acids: CSARPSNEQFF. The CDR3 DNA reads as TGCAGTGCCCGTCCTAGCAATGAGCAGTTCTTC.

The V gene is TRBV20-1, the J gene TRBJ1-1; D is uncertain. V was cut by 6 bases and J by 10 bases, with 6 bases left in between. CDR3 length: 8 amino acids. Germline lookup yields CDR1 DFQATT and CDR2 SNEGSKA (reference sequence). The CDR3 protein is CSAPGAFF. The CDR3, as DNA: TGCAGTGCGCCCGGAGCTTTCTTT.

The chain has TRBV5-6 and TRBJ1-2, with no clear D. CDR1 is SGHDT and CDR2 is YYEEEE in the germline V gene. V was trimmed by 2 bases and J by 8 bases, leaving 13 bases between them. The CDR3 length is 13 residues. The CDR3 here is CASSFGRESGYTF. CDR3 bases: TGTGCCAGCAGCTTTGGGAGGGAGTCCGGCTACACCTTC.

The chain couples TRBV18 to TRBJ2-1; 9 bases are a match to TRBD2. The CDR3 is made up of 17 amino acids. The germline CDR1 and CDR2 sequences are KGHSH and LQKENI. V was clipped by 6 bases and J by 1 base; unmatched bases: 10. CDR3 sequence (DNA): TGTGCCAGCTCGTCGGGAGGGACTAGCTCTTCCTACAATGAGCAGTTCTTC. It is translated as CASSSGGTSSSYNEQFF.

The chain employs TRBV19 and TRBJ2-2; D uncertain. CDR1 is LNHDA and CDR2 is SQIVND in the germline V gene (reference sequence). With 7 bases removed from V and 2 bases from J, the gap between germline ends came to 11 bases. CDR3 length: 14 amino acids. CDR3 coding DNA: TGTGCCAGTATCAACAGACCTAACACCGGGGAGCTGTTTTTT. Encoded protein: CASINRPNTGELFF.

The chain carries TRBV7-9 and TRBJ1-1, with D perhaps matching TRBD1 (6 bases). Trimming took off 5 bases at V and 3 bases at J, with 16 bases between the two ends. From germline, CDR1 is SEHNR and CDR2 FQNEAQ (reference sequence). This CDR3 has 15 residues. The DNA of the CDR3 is TGTGCCAGCAGCGTAAAACAGGGATTGGACACTGAAGCTTTCTTT. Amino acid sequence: CASSVKQGLDTEAFF.